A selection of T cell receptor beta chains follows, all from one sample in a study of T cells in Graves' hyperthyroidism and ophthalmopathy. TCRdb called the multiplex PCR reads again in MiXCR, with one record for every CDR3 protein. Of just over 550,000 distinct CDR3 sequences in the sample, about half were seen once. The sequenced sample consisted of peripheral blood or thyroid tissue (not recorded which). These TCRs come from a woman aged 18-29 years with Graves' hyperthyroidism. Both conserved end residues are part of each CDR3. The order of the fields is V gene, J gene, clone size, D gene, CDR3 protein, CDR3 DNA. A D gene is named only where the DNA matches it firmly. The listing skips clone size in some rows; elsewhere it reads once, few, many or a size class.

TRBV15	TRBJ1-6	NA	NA	CATSREVGAPLHF	TGTGCCACCAGCAGAGAAGTAGGGGCACCCCTCCACTTT
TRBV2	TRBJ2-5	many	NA	CASSGRTAEETQYF	TGTGCCAGCAGCGGTCGGACCGCAGAAGAGACCCAGTACTTC
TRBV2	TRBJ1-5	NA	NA	CASSEVGQVQHF	TGTGCCAGCAGTGAAGTGGGGCAGGTCCAGCATTTT
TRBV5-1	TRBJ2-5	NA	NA	CASGQEVSGTQYF	TGCGCCAGCGGGCAGGAGGTCAGCGGGACCCAGTACTTC
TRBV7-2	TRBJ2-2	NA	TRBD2	CASEPGFGLAGGSTGELFF	TGTGCCAGCGAGCCTGGCTTCGGACTAGCGGGAGGGAGCACCGGGGAGCTGTTTTTT
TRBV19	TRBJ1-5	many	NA	CASSMYRDYQPQHF	TGTGCCAGTAGTATGTACAGGGATTATCAGCCCCAGCATTTT
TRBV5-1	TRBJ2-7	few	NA	CASSLRDREDEQYF	TGCGCCAGCAGCTTGCGAGACAGGGAGGACGAGCAGTACTTC
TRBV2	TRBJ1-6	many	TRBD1	CASSGQGGNSPLHF	TGTGCCAGCAGTGGACAGGGTGGAAATTCACCCCTCCACTTT
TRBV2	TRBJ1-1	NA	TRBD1	CASRRGTEPTEAFF	TGTGCCAGCAGGAGGGGGACAGAGCCCACTGAAGCTTTCTTT
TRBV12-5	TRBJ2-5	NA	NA	CASGLVGTQYF	TGTGCTAGTGGTTTGGTCGGGACCCAGTACTTC
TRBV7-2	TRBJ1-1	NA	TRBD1	CASQTGENTEAFF	TGTGCCAGCCAGACAGGGGAAAACACTGAAGCTTTCTTT
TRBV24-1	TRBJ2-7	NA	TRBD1	CATSDRTGGWSGRGEQYF	TGTGCCACCAGTGACCGGACAGGGGGCTGGTCCGGGAGAGGCGAGCAGTACTTC
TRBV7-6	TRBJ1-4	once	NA	CASSGREESNEKLFF	TGTGCCAGCAGCGGGCGCGAGGAGAGCAATGAAAAACTGTTTTTT
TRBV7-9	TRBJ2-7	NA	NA	CASNLLGRTYEQYF	TGTGCCAGCAACCTCTTAGGGAGGACCTACGAGCAGTACTTC
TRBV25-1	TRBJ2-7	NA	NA	CASSRILDPYEQYF	TGTGCCAGCAGTCGAATCCTAGACCCGTACGAGCAGTACTTC
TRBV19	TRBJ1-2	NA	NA	CASSIRLPRDYGYTF	TGTGCCAGTAGTATACGCCTACCAAGAGACTATGGCTACACCTTC
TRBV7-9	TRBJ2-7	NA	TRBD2	CASSLVGGTSYYEQYF	TGTGCCAGCAGCTTAGTAGGGGGGACTAGCTACTACGAGCAGTACTTC
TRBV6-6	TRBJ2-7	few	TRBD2	CASARGGSMDEQYF	TGTGCCAGCGCAAGGGGCGGGAGCATGGACGAGCAGTACTTC
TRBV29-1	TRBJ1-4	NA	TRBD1	CSVEQGVDEKLFF	TGCAGCGTAGAACAGGGGGTTGATGAAAAACTGTTTTTT
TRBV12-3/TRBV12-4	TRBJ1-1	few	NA	CASSSLDGNTEAFF	TGTGCCAGCAGTTCCCTTGACGGTAACACTGAAGCTTTCTTT
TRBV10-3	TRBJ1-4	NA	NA	CAISESDTNEKLFF	TGTGCCATCAGTGAGTCGGATACTAATGAAAAACTGTTTTTT
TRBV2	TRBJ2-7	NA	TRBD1	CASSGVGTGYEQYF	TGTGCCAGCAGTGGGGTAGGGACAGGCTACGAGCAGTACTTC
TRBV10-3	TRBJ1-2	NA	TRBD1	CARSRTGHGFTF	TGTGCCAGAAGTCGGACAGGACACGGCTTCACCTTC
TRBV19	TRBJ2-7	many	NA	CASSPTGGGTYEQYF	TGTGCCAGTAGTCCCACAGGGGGAGGGACCTACGAGCAGTACTTC
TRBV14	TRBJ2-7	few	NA	CASSHEFEQYF	TGTGCCAGCAGCCATGAGTTCGAGCAGTACTTC
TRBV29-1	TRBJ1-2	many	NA	CSVGEGLDYGYTF	TGCAGCGTTGGGGAGGGGCTTGACTATGGCTACACCTTC
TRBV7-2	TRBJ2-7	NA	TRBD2	CASSRLGGADEQYF	TGCGCCAGCAGCCGACTCGGGGGGGCAGACGAGCAGTACTTC
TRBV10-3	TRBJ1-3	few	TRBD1	CASSYYSRGPDTIYF	TGTGCCAGCAGTTACTACTCCAGGGGGCCTGACACCATATATTTT
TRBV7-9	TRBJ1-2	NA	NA	CASKPLGGGSYGYTF	TGTGCCAGCAAACCCCTAGGTGGGGGATCCTATGGCTACACCTTC
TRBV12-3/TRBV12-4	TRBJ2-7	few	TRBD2	CASRRLAGGISEQYF	TGTGCCAGCAGGCGACTAGCGGGAGGGATAAGCGAGCAGTACTTC